This entry lists 28 T cell receptor beta chains sequenced from one sample in a study of OX40 agonist ivuxolimab in advanced cancers. Assay used: immunoSEQ multiplex PCR; TCRdb lists only in-frame clones, some missing. The sample records approximately 70,000 clones, about 91% being singletons. The sequenced sample was CD4+ or CD8+ T cells sorted from blood, obtained in a trial of the OX40 agonist ivuxolimab. These receptors were taken from an adult with an advanced solid tumor such as melanoma, head and neck, liver or kidney cancer.

The J gene is TRBJ1-2, the V gene TRBV7-8; unclear D gene. The CDR3 has 13 residues. Germline V gives CDR1 SGHVS, CDR2 FQNEAQ. The V gene lost 2 bases and the J gene lost 8 bases, with 12 bases spanning the gap. The DNA of the CDR3 is TGTGCCAGCAGCTTACTCGTTGGAGGCGGCTACACCTTC. Its translation is CASSLLVGGGYTF.

This chain connects TRBV2 to TRBJ2-2; D is unresolved. CDR3 size: 12 residues. Trimming cost V 1 base and J 3 bases, with 0 bases left between them. Germline V CDR1 and CDR2: SNHLY, FYNNEI. CDR3 loop: CASSEDTGELFF. For the CDR3, the DNA is TGTGCCAGCAGTGAAGACACCGGGGAGCTGTTTTTT.

The V call is TRBV5-6, the J call TRBJ2-1, with D possibly being TRBD2 (5 bases). Trimming cost V 1 base and J 8 bases, with 10 bases left between them. CDR1 is SGHDT and CDR2 is YYEEEE in the germline V gene. The CDR3 runs to 13 residues. The CDR3 DNA sequence: TGTGCCAGCAGCTTGCTTCTCGGGGATGAGCAGTTCTTC. Residues: CASSLLLGDEQFF.

CDR3 loop: CASSPPDYSNQPQHF. The DNA for the CDR3 is TGTGCCAGTAGCCCACCGGATTATAGCAATCAGCCCCAGCATTTT. The chain recombines TRBV19 with TRBJ1-5, with D uncertain. CDR3 length equals 15 residues. V shed 6 bases and J shed 0 bases, with 12 bases lying between them. The germline V gene has CDR1 LNHDA and CDR2 SQIVND (reference sequence). Complete variable domain (other parts from reference TRBV19 and TRBJ1-5): DGGITQSPKYLFRKEGQNVTLSCEQNLNHDAMYWYRQDPGQGLRLIYYSQIVNDFQKGDIAEGYSVSREKKESFPLTVTSAQKNPTAFYLCASSPPDYSNQPQHFGDGTRLSIL.

The chain carries TRBV5-1 and TRBJ2-2; D gene unclear. The germline gives CDR1 SGHRS, CDR2 YFSETQ. The CDR3 sequence is 14 residues long. V was clipped by 5 bases and J by 2 bases, with 10 bases between them. CDR3 DNA sequence: TGCGCCAGCAGTTTTGACCCAAACACCGGGGAGCTGTTTTTT. This sequence encodes CASSFDPNTGELFF. The full variable domain, in which reference TRBV5-1 and TRBJ2-2 provide the parts outside the CDR3, is KAGVTQTPRYLIKTRGQQVTLSCSPISGHRSVSWYQQTPGQGLQFLFEYFSETQRNKGNFPGRFSGRQFSNSRSEMNVSTLELGDSALYLCASSFDPNTGELFFGEGSRLTVL.

The chain is built from TRBV5-4 and TRBJ1-2, with D perhaps matching TRBD1 (5 bases). The germline V gene encodes CDR1 SGHNT and CDR2 YYREEE (reference sequence). The CDR3 runs to 13 residues. V was trimmed by 3 bases and J by 8 bases, leaving 14 bases between them. CDR3 protein: CASSWDSVGGYTF. In nucleotides, the CDR3 is TGTGCCAGCAGCTGGGACTCTGTAGGAGGCTACACCTTC. Drawing the rest from reference TRBV5-4 and TRBJ1-2, the complete variable domain is ETGVTQSPTHLIKTRGQQVTLRCSSQSGHNTVSWYQQALGQGPQFIFQYYREEENGRGNFPPRFSGLQFPNYSSELNVNALELDDSALYLCASSWDSVGGYTFGSGTRLTVV.

The CDR3 coding sequence is TGCGCCAGCAGCCCCGGACAGGGCCTAATTGAGTATGGCTACACCTTC. Protein: CASSPGQGLIEYGYTF. V is TRBV5-1 and J is TRBJ1-2; TRBD1 agrees at 8 bases. After removal of 4 bases from V and 5 bases from J, the junction contained 13 bases not matched to a gene. This CDR3 has 16 amino acids. Germline lookup yields CDR1 SGHRS and CDR2 YFSETQ.

The rearrangement links TRBV10-3 to TRBJ2-6; 7 nucleotides align to TRBD1. V shed 3 bases and J 0 bases; nucleotides not matched to a gene: 8. Germline V CDR1 and CDR2: ENHRY, SYGVKD. The CDR3 is 18 amino acids. CDR3 residues: CAISEHRDRDSGANVLTF. The CDR3 nucleotides read TGTGCCATCAGTGAACACAGGGACAGAGACTCTGGGGCCAACGTCCTGACTTTC.

J is TRBJ2-7 and V is TRBV5-1; the D is unclear. Germline CDR1 reads SGHRS; CDR2 reads YFSETQ. The CDR3 is 13 amino acids. With 4 bases removed from V and 7 bases from J, the gap between germline ends came to 15 bases. The CDR3: CASSLDPSSEQYF. Written as DNA, the CDR3 is TGCGCCAGCAGCCTGGACCCTTCCTCGGAGCAGTACTTC.

The rearrangement uses TRBV10-3 and TRBJ1-2; D might be TRBD1 (6 bases). There are 13 residues in the CDR3. From germline, CDR1 is ENHRY and CDR2 SYGVKD. V dropped 3 bases and J dropped 7 bases, with 12 bases sitting between them. This CDR3 is CAISDGQNPGYTF. CDR3 DNA: TGTGCCATCAGTGATGGACAGAACCCTGGCTACACCTTC.

The chain has TRBV11-2 and TRBJ1-1; no clear D gene. Germline loops: CDR1 SGHAT, CDR2 FQNNGV. V was pared by 5 bases and J by 3 bases, with 13 bases between. The CDR3 is 14 residues long. The CDR3 nucleotides are TGTGCCAGCAGCCCATTGGAGGTCTACACTGAAGCTTTCTTT. This sequence encodes CASSPLEVYTEAFF. Full variable domain (rest looked up from reference TRBV11-2 and TRBJ1-1): EAGVAQSPRYKIIEKRQSVAFWCNPISGHATLYWYQQILGQGPKLLIQFQNNGVVDDSQLPKDRFSAERLKGVDSTLKIQPAKLEDSAVYLCASSPLEVYTEAFFGQGTRLTVV.

The chain has TRBV5-1 and TRBJ2-2, with D possibly TRBD2 on 6 matching bases. Trimming cost V 4 bases and J 7 bases, with 17 bases left between them. CDR3 length: 15 amino acids. CDR1 is SGHRS and CDR2 is YFSETQ in the germline V gene. The chain's CDR3 is CASSVRDSDVGELFF. The CDR3 bases are TGCGCCAGCAGCGTCCGGGACTCGGACGTCGGGGAGCTGTTTTTT.

On this clone: One end of the junction varies from germline; a read error may be responsible. This CDR3 is CASSIRGGTADSLF. The CDR3 DNA is TGCGCCAGCAGCATCCGAGGAGGGACAGCCGATAGCCTCTTT. The genes are TRBV5-1 and TRBJ1-1, with 7 bases aligning to TRBD1. The CDR3 is 14 residues long. The germline V gene encodes CDR1 SGHRS and CDR2 YFSETQ.

The V and J genes are TRBV7-9 and TRBJ1-2, with 8 bases lining up with TRBD1. With V trimmed by 5 bases and J by 4 bases, 9 bases remained unmatched. CDR1 SEHNR and CDR2 FQNEAQ come from the germline V gene (reference sequence). The CDR3 consists of 15 residues. CDR3 sequence: CASSGRTGPFYGYTF. The CDR3 DNA reads TGTGCCAGCAGCGGACGGACAGGGCCTTTCTATGGCTACACCTTC.

V usage is TRBV6-6 and J usage is TRBJ2-6, with D unclear. The germline V and J ends were trimmed by 8 bases and 0 bases, with 5 bases remaining between them. There are 13 residues in the CDR3. Germline V gene lookup returns CDR1 MNHNY and CDR2 SVGAGI (reference sequence). The CDR3 sequence: CASVASGANVLTF. CDR3 DNA: TGTGCCAGCGTGGCCTCTGGGGCCAACGTCCTGACTTTC.

The chain couples TRBV19 to TRBJ1-5, with TRBD1 matching over 7 bases. The J segment lost 3 bases and the V segment lost 8 bases, leaving 4 bases of the junction unmatched. Germline loops: CDR1 LNHDA, CDR2 SQIVND (reference sequence). This CDR3 region has 13 residues. The CDR3 sequence is CASCDRANQPQHF. The CDR3 nucleotides are TGTGCCAGTTGCGACAGGGCCAATCAGCCCCAGCATTTT.

The rearrangement joins TRBV28 to TRBJ2-1; 12 bases align to TRBD2. CDR1 MDHEN and CDR2 SYDVKM come from the germline V gene. J was trimmed by 10 bases and V by 6 bases; bases with no gene match: 7. CDR3 length equals 14 residues. CDR3 amino acids: CASSRMTSGGEQFF. CDR3 bases: TGTGCCAGCAGCCGCATGACTAGCGGGGGAGAGCAGTTCTTC.

In its sample, this clone was seen once. The genes are TRBV27 and TRBJ1-2; no clear D gene. This CDR3 comprises 13 residues. The germline gives CDR1 MNHEY, CDR2 SMNVEV (reference sequence). Trimming cost V 8 bases and J 6 bases, with 16 bases left between them. The CDR3 sequence: CASSLRRADGYTF. DNA for the CDR3: TGTGCCAGCTCACTAAGGAGGGCGGATGGCTACACCTTC.

The chain recombines TRBV19 with TRBJ2-5; 9 bases fit TRBD1. The CDR3 consists of 15 residues. Losses at the gene ends were 6 bases for V and 2 bases for J; bases not matched to a gene: 7. Germline CDR1 reads LNHDA; CDR2 reads SQIVND (reference sequence). The CDR3 coding sequence is TGTGCCAGTAGCCAACAGGGGGCGGGACAAGAGACCCAGTACTTC. Protein product: CASSQQGAGQETQYF. Full variable domain (remainder filled in from reference TRBV19 and TRBJ2-5): DGGITQSPKYLFRKEGQNVTLSCEQNLNHDAMYWYRQDPGQGLRLIYYSQIVNDFQKGDIAEGYSVSREKKESFPLTVTSAQKNPTAFYLCASSQQGAGQETQYFGPGTRLLVL.

In its sample, this clone was seen once. This rearrangement joins TRBV2 to TRBJ1-2; D unresolved. This CDR3 is 13 amino acids long. Germline V gene data show CDR1 as SNHLY and CDR2 as FYNNEI. V was clipped by 6 bases and J by 3 bases, with 11 bases between them. The chain's CDR3 is CASRRLTDYGYTF. The CDR3 DNA is TGTGCCAGCAGGCGGTTAACGGACTATGGCTACACCTTC.

This chain links TRBV5-1 with TRBJ2-5, with TRBD2 identical over 10 bases. Looked up from germline, CDR1 is SGHRS and CDR2 is YFSETQ. The V segment lost 1 base and the J segment 4 bases; nucleotides outside the gene matches: 1. CDR3 length equals 14 residues. CDR3 nucleotide sequence: TGCGCCAGCAGCTTGAGCGGGGGGGCAGAGACCCAGTACTTC. It translates to CASSLSGGAETQYF.

This chain connects TRBV11-2 to TRBJ2-4; D gene unclear. The V gene lost 0 bases and the J gene lost 4 bases, with 7 bases spanning the gap. Germline CDR1 SGHAT, CDR2 FQNNGV. This CDR3 spans 14 amino acids. The CDR3 DNA reads TGTGCCAGCAGCTTAGAAGGGATGAAAAACATTCAGTACTTC. Its protein product is CASSLEGMKNIQYF.

The chain joins TRBV6-6 to TRBJ2-7, with TRBD1 matching over 7 bases. This CDR3 region has 14 residues. Germline loops: CDR1 MNHNY, CDR2 SVGAGI (reference sequence). Trimming removed 5 bases from V and 1 base from J; junction bases left unmatched: 5. Written as DNA, the CDR3 is TGTGCCAGCAGTCAAAGACAGGGTTCCTACGAGCAGTACTTC. Translating it yields CASSQRQGSYEQYF.

V usage is TRBV2 and J usage is TRBJ2-7, with a tentative D call TRBD1 (6 bases). Trimming pared 4 bases from V and 4 bases from J, leaving 11 bases between. Germline CDR1 SNHLY, CDR2 FYNNEI. This CDR3 region has 13 residues. The chain's CDR3 is CASSVLQGYEQYF. The CDR3 bases are TGTGCCAGCAGTGTATTACAGGGATACGAGCAGTACTTC.

The gene calls are TRBV5-1 and TRBJ1-1, with 7 bases matching TRBD1. Germline V gene sequence: CDR1 SGHRS, CDR2 YFSETQ. Losses at the gene ends were 1 base for V and 6 bases for J; bases not matched to a gene: 6. The CDR3 covers 14 residues. For the CDR3, the DNA is TGCGCCAGCAGCTTGAGACAGGGTCTTGCTGAAGCTTTCTTT. Translated: CASSLRQGLAEAFF.

The rearrangement joins TRBV6-1 to TRBJ2-4; D gene ambiguous. The V gene lost 4 bases and the J gene lost 0 bases, with 10 bases spanning the gap. This CDR3 region has 15 residues. CDR1 is MNHNS and CDR2 is SASEGT in the germline V gene. CDR3 DNA sequence: TGTGCCAGCAGTGCGTCAGACTCAGCCAAAAACATTCAGTACTTC. As protein: CASSASDSAKNIQYF.

The chain uses TRBV19 and TRBJ1-2; 9 nucleotides align to TRBD1. This CDR3 is 15 amino acids long. With V trimmed by 5 bases and J by 4 bases, 8 bases remained unmatched. Germline V gene data show CDR1 as LNHDA and CDR2 as SQIVND (reference sequence). The CDR3 loop is CASSRTGVEGYGYTF. CDR3 bases: TGTGCCAGTAGTCGGACAGGGGTTGAGGGCTATGGCTACACCTTC.

As DNA, the CDR3 is TGTGCCAGCAGTGGGACAGATTATGGCTACACCTTC. As protein: CASSGTDYGYTF. J is TRBJ1-2 and V is TRBV6-4; tentative D call: TRBD1 (6 bases). Per the germline V gene, CDR1 is MRHNA and CDR2 is SNTAGT. Trimming stripped 4 bases from V and 5 bases from J, with 8 bases between. This CDR3 is 12 amino acids long.